This T cell receptor beta chain was profiled in a study of OX40 agonist ivuxolimab in advanced cancers. Clones were sequenced by immunoSEQ multiplex PCR, and TCRdb holds only the in-frame ones, with some missing. This sample carries approximately 60,000 clones, around 83% of them seen once, and the ten largest clones take less than 0.85%. Sequencing was performed on CD4+ or CD8+ T cells sorted from blood, taken in a trial of the OX40 agonist ivuxolimab. This TCR was sampled from an adult with an advanced solid tumor such as melanoma, head and neck, liver or kidney cancer.

The CDR3 sequence is CASRYTGTGSPLHF. CDR3 sequence (DNA): TGTGCCAGTAGATACACAGGGACGGGGTCACCCCTCCACTTT. The chain has TRBV19 and TRBJ1-6; possible D gene TRBD1, 6 bases. The CDR3 has 14 amino acids. Trimming cost V 6 bases and J 10 bases, with 16 bases left between them. CDR1 is LNHDA, CDR2 SQIVND, per germline (reference sequence).